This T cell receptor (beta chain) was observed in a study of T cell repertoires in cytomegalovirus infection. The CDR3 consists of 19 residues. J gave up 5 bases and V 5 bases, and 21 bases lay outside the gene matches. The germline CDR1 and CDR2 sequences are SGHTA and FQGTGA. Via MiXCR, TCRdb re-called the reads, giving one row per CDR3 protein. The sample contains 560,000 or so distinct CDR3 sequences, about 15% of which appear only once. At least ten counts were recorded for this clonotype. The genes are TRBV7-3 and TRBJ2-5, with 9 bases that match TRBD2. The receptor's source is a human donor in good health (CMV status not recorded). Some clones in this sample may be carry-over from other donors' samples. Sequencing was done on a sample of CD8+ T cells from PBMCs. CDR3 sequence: CASSPRRLAGTDRTETQYF. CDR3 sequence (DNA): TGTGCCAGCAGCCCTCGGAGGCTAGCGGGGACCGATCGGACGGAGACCCAGTACTTC.